The T cell receptor (beta chain) under discussion was sequenced for a study of cytomegalovirus exposure and HLA in healthy donors. Study findings and constraints: CMV serostatus was the only recorded immune exposure for donors. The study reported that TCR beta sequences accurately predicted HLA-A and HLA-B alleles in most subjects.

Turning to this clone: What it recognizes is unknown.

Amplification used 60 Vbeta primers and 13 Jbeta primers. Clones were read by immunoSEQ multiplex PCR, and TCRdb kept only the in-frame ones, dropping some. The sample holds about 120,000 clones. This CDR3 region has 14 residues. The ends were cut back, 1 base at V and 4 bases at J, with 11 bases in the middle. The V gene's germline CDR1 is SGHRS and CDR2 YFSETQ. Sequenced: PBMCs. The TCR originated in a woman in her forties in good health and CMV-seropositive. This sequence joins TRBV5-1 and TRBJ1-1; D remains ambiguous. Here the CDR3 reads CASSLIDSRTEAFF. In DNA, the CDR3 is TGCGCCAGCAGCTTGATAGATTCCCGCACTGAAGCTTTCTTT.